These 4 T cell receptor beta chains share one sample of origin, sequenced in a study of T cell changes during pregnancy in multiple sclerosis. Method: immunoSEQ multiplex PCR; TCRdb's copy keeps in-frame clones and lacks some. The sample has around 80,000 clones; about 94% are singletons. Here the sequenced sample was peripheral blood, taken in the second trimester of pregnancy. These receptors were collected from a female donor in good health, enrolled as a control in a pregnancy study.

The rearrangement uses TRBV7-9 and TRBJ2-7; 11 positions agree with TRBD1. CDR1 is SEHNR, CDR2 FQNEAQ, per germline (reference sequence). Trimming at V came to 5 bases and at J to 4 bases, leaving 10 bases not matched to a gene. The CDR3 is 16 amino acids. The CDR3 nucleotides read TGTGCCAGCAGCGGACAGGGGGCCCCGACTTATTACGAGCAGTACTTC. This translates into CASSGQGAPTYYEQYF.

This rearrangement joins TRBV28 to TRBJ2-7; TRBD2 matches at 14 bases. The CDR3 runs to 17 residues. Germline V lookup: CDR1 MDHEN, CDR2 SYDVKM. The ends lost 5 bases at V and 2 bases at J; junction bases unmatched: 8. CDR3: CASSPTWTSGRPYEQYF. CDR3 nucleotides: TGTGCCAGCAGTCCAACCTGGACTAGCGGGAGGCCCTACGAGCAGTACTTC.

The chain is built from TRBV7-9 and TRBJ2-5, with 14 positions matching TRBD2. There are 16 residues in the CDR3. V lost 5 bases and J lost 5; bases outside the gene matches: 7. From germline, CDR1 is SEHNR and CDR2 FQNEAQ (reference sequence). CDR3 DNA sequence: TGTGCCAGCAGCCCCCGACTAGCGGGAGGGGGTGAGACCCAGTACTTC. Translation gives CASSPRLAGGGETQYF.

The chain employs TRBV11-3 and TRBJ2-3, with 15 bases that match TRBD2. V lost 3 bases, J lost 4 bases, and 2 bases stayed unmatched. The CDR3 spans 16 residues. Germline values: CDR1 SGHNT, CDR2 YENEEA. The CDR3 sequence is CASSFGTSGRSDTQYF. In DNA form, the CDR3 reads TGTGCCAGCAGCTTCGGGACTAGCGGGAGGTCAGATACGCAGTATTTT.